These T cell receptor beta chains were read from a single sample in a study of T cell responses to AZD1222 COVID-19 vaccine. Some clones are missing from TCRdb's copy, which holds only in-frame ones; the method was immunoSEQ multiplex PCR. The repertoire holds some 130,000 clones, roughly nine tenths seen once, with approximately 9.8% in the top ten. Here the sequenced sample was peripheral blood, taken 28 days after the second AZD1222 dose. The receptors derive from an adult who received the AZD1222 COVID-19 vaccine. CDR3s include the opening cysteine and the closing phenylalanine or tryptophan. A D gene is named only where the DNA matches it firmly. Only part of the rows carry a size: once, few, many, or a class if the clone is expanded.

D gene | J gene | V gene | clone size | CDR3 protein | CDR3 DNA
NA | TRBJ1-2 | TRBV18 | NA | CASSPGVRTYGYTF | TGTGCCAGCTCACCAGGGGTCAGGACCTATGGCTACACCTTC
TRBD1 | TRBJ2-7 | TRBV7-2 | NA | CASSPGTGMGEQYF | TGTGCCAGCAGCCCGGGGACAGGGATGGGGGAGCAGTACTTC
TRBD1 | TRBJ1-5 | TRBV6-5 | NA | CASRIGGTGNQPQHF | TGTGCCAGCAGGATCGGGGGGACAGGGAATCAGCCCCAGCATTTT
NA | TRBJ2-1 | TRBV3-1/TRBV3-2 | NA | CASSRLSGAYNEQFF | TGTGCCAGCAGCCGTTTGAGCGGAGCCTACAATGAGCAGTTCTTC
NA | TRBJ2-3 | TRBV4-2 | NA | CASSQVKGADTQYF | TGTGCCAGCAGCCAAGTTAAGGGAGCAGATACGCAGTATTTT
TRBD2 | TRBJ2-7 | TRBV5-4 | NA | CAESSGRAGEQYF | TGTGCAGAAAGCAGCGGGAGGGCCGGTGAGCAGTACTTC
NA | TRBJ2-5 | TRBV7-9 | NA | CASSSQGARETQYF | TGTGCCAGCAGCTCCCAAGGGGCGCGGGAGACCCAGTACTTC
NA | TRBJ1-1 | TRBV5-1 | NA | CASTLESGGSTEAFF | TGCGCCAGCACACTTGAATCCGGTGGTAGCACTGAAGCTTTCTTT
NA | TRBJ1-3 | TRBV15 | NA | CATSRDSPFWIGGNTIYF | TGTGCCACCAGCAGAGATAGCCCCTTTTGGATTGGTGGAAACACCATATATTTT
TRBD2 | TRBJ2-1 | TRBV6-5 | NA | CASRGLVGGNEQFF | TGTGCCAGCAGGGGACTAGTTGGAGGGAATGAGCAGTTCTTC
TRBD1 | TRBJ2-7 | TRBV11-2 | few | CASSLESGGLSEQYF | TGTGCCAGCAGCTTAGAGTCAGGGGGCCTTTCCGAGCAGTACTTC
NA | TRBJ1-2 | TRBV4-3 | NA | CASSQDPSGAYGYTF | TGCGCCAGCAGCCAAGACCCAAGCGGGGCCTATGGCTACACCTTC
NA | TRBJ1-1 | TRBV12-3/TRBV12-4 | NA | CASRDTYTEAFF | TGTGCCAGCAGGGACACCTACACTGAAGCTTTCTTT
TRBD1 | TRBJ2-3 | TRBV6-5 | NA | CASRVGTGRTDTQYF | TGTGCCAGCAGGGTTGGGACAGGTCGCACAGATACGCAGTATTTT
NA | TRBJ2-2 | TRBV11-2 | NA | CASRTPWGLANTGELFF | TGTGCCAGCAGAACGCCTTGGGGATTAGCGAACACCGGGGAGCTGTTTTTT
TRBD1 | TRBJ1-4 | TRBV5-1 | NA | CASSGTATNEKLFF | TGCGCCAGCAGCGGGACAGCAACTAATGAAAAACTGTTTTTT
TRBD2 | TRBJ2-3 | TRBV5-6 | once | CASKGQGLAGRTDTQYF | TGTGCCAGCAAGGGTCAAGGGCTAGCGGGACGCACAGATACGCAGTATTTT
NA | TRBJ2-7 | TRBV21-1 | NA | CASSKARGTMISGGEQYF | TGTGCCAGCAGCAAAGCGCGAGGGACCATGATTTCGGGTGGCGAGCAGTACTTC
TRBD1 | TRBJ1-1 | TRBV5-1 | NA | CASSLDSGGTEAFF | TGCGCCAGCAGCTTGGACTCAGGGGGGACTGAAGCTTTCTTT
NA | TRBJ1-2 | TRBV11-2 | NA | CASSLEAAGTYTF | TGTGCCAGCAGCTTAGAGGCGGCCGGGACCTACACCTTC
TRBD2 | TRBJ2-7 | TRBV5-4 | NA | CASSSRLAGAVYEQYF | TGTGCCAGCAGCTCCAGACTAGCGGGAGCTGTTTACGAGCAGTACTTC
NA | TRBJ1-4 | TRBV5-4 | NA | CASSLDEVGKLFF | TGTGCCAGCAGCTTGGACGAGGTCGGAAAACTGTTTTTT
NA | TRBJ2-5 | TRBV5-6 | NA | CASSLVAGAQETQYF | TGTGCCAGCAGCTTGGTGGCGGGGGCACAAGAGACCCAGTACTTC
NA | TRBJ1-2 | TRBV19 | NA | CASSMDGYGYTF | TGTGCCAGTAGTATGGACGGGTATGGCTACACCTTC
NA | TRBJ1-4 | TRBV3-1/TRBV3-2 | NA | CASTLRTGREKLFF | TGTGCCAGCACGCTGCGGACCGGAAGGGAAAAACTGTTTTTT
NA | TRBJ1-2 | TRBV4-2 | NA | CASSQEGGGEGYTF | TGTGCCAGCAGCCAAGAAGGGGGTGGGGAGGGCTACACCTTC
NA | TRBJ1-2 | TRBV12-3/TRBV12-4 | NA | CASSPDYYGYTF | TGTGCCAGCAGTCCGGATTACTATGGCTACACCTTC
TRBD1 | TRBJ1-1 | TRBV5-4 | NA | CASSLNRGNTEAFF | TGTGCCAGCAGCCTTAACAGGGGGAACACTGAAGCTTTCTTT
NA | TRBJ2-1 | TRBV4-1 | once | CASSQDLRASSGFYNEQFF | TGCGCCAGCAGCCAAGATTTAAGGGCTAGCTCAGGTTTCTACAATGAGCAGTTCTTC
NA | TRBJ2-5 | TRBV5-5 | once | CASSPFTGFRETQYF | TGTGCCAGCAGCCCTTTCACAGGGTTTCGAGAGACCCAGTACTTC
NA | TRBJ2-3 | TRBV7-6 | once | CASSSRPGQSTDTQYF | TGTGCCAGCAGCTCAAGACCAGGACAGAGCACAGATACGCAGTATTTT
NA | TRBJ2-1 | TRBV29-1 | NA | CSVFGRSGYNEQFF | TGCAGCGTTTTTGGGAGGAGCGGCTACAATGAGCAGTTCTTC
TRBD2 | TRBJ2-2 | TRBV3-1/TRBV3-2 | NA | CASINSGRWSGELFF | TGTGCCAGCATCAATAGCGGGAGATGGTCCGGGGAGCTGTTTTTT
NA | TRBJ1-1 | TRBV18 | NA | CASSPSILKLDTEAFF | TGTGCCAGCTCACCATCGATCCTTAAGCTAGACACTGAAGCTTTCTTT
NA | TRBJ1-6 | TRBV15 | NA | CATSAGGGYNSPLHF | TGTGCCACCAGCGCGGGGGGAGGATATAATTCACCCCTCCACTTT
NA | TRBJ2-4 | TRBV11-2 | NA | CASSLGVLNIQYF | TGTGCCAGCAGCTTGGGAGTTTTGAACATTCAGTACTTC
NA | TRBJ2-1 | TRBV7-3 | once | CASSLTETGDNEQFF | TGTGCCAGCAGCTTAACGGAAACAGGTGACAATGAGCAGTTCTTC
TRBD1 | TRBJ1-2 | TRBV5-1 | NA | CASSMGSQGHGYTF | TGCGCCAGCAGCATGGGATCACAGGGGCATGGCTACACCTTC
TRBD2 | TRBJ2-1 | TRBV6-2/TRBV6-3 | NA | CASSYPERGGEQFF | TGTGCCAGCAGTTACCCTGAACGGGGGGGCGAGCAGTTCTTC
TRBD1 | TRBJ2-3 | TRBV5-1 | NA | CASSRGQGTDTQYF | TGCGCCAGCAGCAGGGGACAGGGGACAGATACGCAGTATTTT
NA | TRBJ1-3 | TRBV4-1 | NA | CASSQDQGLGLGNTIYF | TGCGCCAGCAGCCAAGATCAGGGGCTCGGTCTAGGAAACACCATATATTTT
NA | TRBJ1-6 | TRBV7-2 | few | CASSSGTVQALHF | TGTGCCAGCAGCTCGGGGACGGTTCAGGCCCTCCACTTT